This entry concerns a single T cell receptor beta chain. This CDR3 has 15 residues. The V and J ends lost 8 bases and 1 base respectively, with 18 bases between them. Germline values: CDR1 MNHNS, CDR2 SASEGT. This sample was included in a study of T-cell reconstitution after alpha-beta-depleted transplantation in children. TCRbeta library construction was performed incorporating unique molecular identifiers. MiXCR, applied by TCRdb to the PCR reads, yields one record per CDR3 protein. The profile shows around 440,000 distinct CDR3 sequences, around 15% of them singletons. The source material was PBMCs, mostly from graft donor cells, sampled 360 days after TCRalphabeta/CD19-depleted stem cell transplant. The receptor's source is a boy less than two years old who had a stem cell transplant for Wiskott-Aldrich syndrome, so the T cells may come from the graft donor. The chain is built from TRBV6-1 and TRBJ2-7, with D possibly matching TRBD2 (6 bases). This CDR3 reads CASLRGGVGSYEQYF. The CDR3 DNA is TGTGCCAGCTTAAGGGGAGGCGTAGGGTCCTACGAGCAGTACTTC.